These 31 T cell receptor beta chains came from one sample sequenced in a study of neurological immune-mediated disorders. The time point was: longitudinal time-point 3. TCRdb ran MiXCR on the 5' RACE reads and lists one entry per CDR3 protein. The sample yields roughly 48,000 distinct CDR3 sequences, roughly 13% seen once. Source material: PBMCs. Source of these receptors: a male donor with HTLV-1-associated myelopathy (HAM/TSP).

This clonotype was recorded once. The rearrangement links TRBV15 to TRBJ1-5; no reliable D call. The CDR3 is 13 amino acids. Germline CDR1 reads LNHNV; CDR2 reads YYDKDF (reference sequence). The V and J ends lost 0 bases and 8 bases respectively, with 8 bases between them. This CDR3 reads CATSRDRGKPQHF. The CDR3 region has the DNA TGTGCCACCAGCAGAGACCGGGGAAAGCCCCAGCATTTT. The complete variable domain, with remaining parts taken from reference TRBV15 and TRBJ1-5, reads DAMVIQNPRYQVTQFGKPVTLSCSQTLNHNVMYWYQQKSSQAPKLLFHYYDKDFNNEADTPDNFQSRRPNTSFCFLDIRSPGLGDTAMYLCATSRDRGKPQHFGDGTRLSIL.

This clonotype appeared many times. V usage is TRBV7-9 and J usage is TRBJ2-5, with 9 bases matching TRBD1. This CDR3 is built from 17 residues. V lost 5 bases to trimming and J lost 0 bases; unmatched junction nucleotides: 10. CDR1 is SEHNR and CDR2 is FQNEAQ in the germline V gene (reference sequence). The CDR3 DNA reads TGTGCCAGCAGCCGGGGACAGGGCACCCTGTACCAAGAGACCCAGTACTTC. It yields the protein CASSRGQGTLYQETQYF.

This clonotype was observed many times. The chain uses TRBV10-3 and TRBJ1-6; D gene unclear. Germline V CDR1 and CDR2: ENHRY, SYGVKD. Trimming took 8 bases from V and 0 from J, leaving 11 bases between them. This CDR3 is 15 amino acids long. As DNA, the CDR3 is TGTGCCATCTCGGGAGGAATCTCCTATAATTCACCCCTCCACTTT. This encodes CAISGGISYNSPLHF.

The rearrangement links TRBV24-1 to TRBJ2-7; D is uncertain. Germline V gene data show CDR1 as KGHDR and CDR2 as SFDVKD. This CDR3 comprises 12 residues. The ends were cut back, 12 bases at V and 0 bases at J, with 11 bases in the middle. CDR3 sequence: CAHRTLSYEQYF. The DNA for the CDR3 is TGTGCCCACCGGACGCTCTCCTACGAGCAGTACTTC.

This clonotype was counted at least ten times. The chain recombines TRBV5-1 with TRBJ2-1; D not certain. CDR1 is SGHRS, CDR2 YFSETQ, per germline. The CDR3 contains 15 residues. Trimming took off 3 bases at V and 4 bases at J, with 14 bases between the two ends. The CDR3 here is CASSSQTFGYNEQFF. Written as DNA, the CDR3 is TGCGCCAGCAGCTCTCAGACGTTCGGGTACAATGAGCAGTTCTTC.

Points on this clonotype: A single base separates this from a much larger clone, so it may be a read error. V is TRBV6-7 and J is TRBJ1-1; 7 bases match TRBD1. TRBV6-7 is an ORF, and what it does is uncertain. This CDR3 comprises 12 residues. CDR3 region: CVSRNRGTEAFF. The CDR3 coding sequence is TGTGTCAGCAGAAACAGGGGCACTGAAGCTTTCTTT.

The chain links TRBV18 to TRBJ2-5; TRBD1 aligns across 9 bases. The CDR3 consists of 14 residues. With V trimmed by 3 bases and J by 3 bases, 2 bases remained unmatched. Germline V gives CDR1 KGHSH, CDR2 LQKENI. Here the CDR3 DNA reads TGTGCCAGCTCACCGACAGGGGGTAAAGAGACCCAGTACTTC. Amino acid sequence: CASSPTGGKETQYF.

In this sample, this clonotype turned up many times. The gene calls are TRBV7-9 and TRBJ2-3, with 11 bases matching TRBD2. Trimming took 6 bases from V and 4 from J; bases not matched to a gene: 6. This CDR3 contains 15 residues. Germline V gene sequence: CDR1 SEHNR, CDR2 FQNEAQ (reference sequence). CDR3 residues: CASRIAGGPPDTQYF. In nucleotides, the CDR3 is TGTGCCAGCAGGATAGCGGGGGGGCCTCCAGATACGCAGTATTTT.

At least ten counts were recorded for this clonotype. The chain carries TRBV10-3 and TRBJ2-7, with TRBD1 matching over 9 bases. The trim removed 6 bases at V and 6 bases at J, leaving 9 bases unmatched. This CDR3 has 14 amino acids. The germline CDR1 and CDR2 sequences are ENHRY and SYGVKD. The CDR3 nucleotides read TGTGCCATCAGGGCGTGGACAGGGGACACCGAGCAGTACTTC. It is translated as CAIRAWTGDTEQYF.

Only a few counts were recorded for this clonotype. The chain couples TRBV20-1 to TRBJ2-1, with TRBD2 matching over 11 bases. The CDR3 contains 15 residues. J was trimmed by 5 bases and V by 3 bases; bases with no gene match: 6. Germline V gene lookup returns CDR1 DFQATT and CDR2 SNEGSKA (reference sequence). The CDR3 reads CSASSGGAFDNEQFF. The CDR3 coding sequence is TGCAGTGCTAGTAGCGGGGGGGCCTTCGACAATGAGCAGTTCTTC.

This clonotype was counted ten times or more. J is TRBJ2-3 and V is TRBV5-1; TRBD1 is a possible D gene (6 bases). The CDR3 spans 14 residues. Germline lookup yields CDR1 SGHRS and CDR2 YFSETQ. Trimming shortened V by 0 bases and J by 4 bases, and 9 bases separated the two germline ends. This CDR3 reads CASSLVRTADTQYF. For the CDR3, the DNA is TGCGCCAGCAGCTTGGTACGGACAGCAGATACGCAGTATTTT.

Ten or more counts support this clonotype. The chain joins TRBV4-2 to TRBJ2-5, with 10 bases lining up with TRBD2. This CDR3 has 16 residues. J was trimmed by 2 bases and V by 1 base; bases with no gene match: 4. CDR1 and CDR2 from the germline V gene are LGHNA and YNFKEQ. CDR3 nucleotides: TGTGCCAGCAGCCAAGTACGACTAGCGGGTCAAGAGACCCAGTACTTC. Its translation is CASSQVRLAGQETQYF.

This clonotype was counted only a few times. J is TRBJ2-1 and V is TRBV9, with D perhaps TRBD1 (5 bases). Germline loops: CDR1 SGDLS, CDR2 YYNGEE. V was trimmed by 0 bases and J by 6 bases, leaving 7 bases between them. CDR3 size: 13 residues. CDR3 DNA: TGTGCCAGCAGCGTAGCACAGGCCAATGAGCAGTTCTTC. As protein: CASSVAQANEQFF.

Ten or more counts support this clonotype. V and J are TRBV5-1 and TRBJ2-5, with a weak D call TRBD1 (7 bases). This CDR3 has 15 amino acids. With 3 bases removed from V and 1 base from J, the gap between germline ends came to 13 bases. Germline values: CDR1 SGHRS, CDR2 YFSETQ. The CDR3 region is CASSSQGGSQETQYF. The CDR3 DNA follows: TGCGCCAGCAGCTCGCAGGGGGGTAGCCAAGAGACCCAGTACTTC.

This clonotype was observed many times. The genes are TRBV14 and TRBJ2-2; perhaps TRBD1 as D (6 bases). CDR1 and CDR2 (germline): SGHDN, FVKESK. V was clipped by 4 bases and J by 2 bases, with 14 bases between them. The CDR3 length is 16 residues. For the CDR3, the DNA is TGTGCCAGCAGCCCGCGGACAGCAATAAACACCGGGGAGCTGTTTTTT. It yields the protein CASSPRTAINTGELFF. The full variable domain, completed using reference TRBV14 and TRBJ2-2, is EAGVTQFPSHSVIEKGQTVTLRCDPISGHDNLYWYRRVMGKEIKFLLHFVKESKQDESGMPNNRFLAERTGGTYSTLKVQPAELEDSGVYFCASSPRTAINTGELFFGEGSRLTVL.

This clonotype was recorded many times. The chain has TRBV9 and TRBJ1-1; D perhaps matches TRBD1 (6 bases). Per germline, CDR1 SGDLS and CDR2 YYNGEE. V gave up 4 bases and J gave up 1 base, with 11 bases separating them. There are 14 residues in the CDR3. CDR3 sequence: CASSRGQANTEAFF. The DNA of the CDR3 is TGTGCCAGCAGCCGGGGGCAGGCGAACACTGAAGCTTTCTTT.

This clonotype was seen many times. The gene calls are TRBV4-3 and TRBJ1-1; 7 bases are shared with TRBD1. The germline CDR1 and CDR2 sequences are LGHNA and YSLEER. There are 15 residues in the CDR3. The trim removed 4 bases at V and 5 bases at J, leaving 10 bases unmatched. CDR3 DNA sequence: TGCGCCAGCAGCCCCCGACAGGGACTAAGGACTGAAGCTTTCTTT. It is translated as CASSPRQGLRTEAFF.

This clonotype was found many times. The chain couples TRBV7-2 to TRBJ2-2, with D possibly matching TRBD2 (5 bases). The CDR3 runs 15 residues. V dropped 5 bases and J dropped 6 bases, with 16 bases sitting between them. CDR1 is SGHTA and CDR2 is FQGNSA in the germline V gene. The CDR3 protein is CASSPHRQRPGELFF. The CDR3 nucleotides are TGTGCCAGCAGCCCCCATAGGCAGCGGCCCGGGGAGCTGTTTTTT.

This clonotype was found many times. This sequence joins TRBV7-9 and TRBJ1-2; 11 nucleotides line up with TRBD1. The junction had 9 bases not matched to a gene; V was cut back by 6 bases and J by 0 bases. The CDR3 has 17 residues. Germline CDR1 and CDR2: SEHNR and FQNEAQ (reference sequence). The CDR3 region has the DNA TGTGCCAGCAGGACGGACAGGGGGCGCGTCCCTAACTATGGCTACACCTTC. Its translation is CASRTDRGRVPNYGYTF.

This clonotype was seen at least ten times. CDR3 sequence reads: CAIRGGRENYGYTF. The CDR3 bases are TGTGCCATCAGAGGGGGCAGGGAGAACTATGGCTACACCTTC. The rearrangement links TRBV10-3 to TRBJ1-2; 7 bases align to TRBD1. CDR1 is ENHRY and CDR2 is SYGVKD in the germline V gene. The CDR3 has 14 residues. With V trimmed by 6 bases and J by 2 bases, 6 bases remained unmatched.

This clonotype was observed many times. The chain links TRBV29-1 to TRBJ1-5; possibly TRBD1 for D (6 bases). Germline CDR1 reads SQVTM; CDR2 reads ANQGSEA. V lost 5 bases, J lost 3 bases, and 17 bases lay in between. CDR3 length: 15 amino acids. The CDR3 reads CSVTTGRGHNQPQHF. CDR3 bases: TGCAGCGTTACGACGGGCAGGGGTCACAATCAGCCCCAGCATTTT. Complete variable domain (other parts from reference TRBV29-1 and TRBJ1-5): SAVISQKPSRDICQRGTSLTIQCQVDSQVTMMFWYRQQPGQSLTLIATANQGSEATYESGFVIDKFPISRPNLTFSTLTVSNMSPEDSSIYLCSVTTGRGHNQPQHFGDGTRLSIL.

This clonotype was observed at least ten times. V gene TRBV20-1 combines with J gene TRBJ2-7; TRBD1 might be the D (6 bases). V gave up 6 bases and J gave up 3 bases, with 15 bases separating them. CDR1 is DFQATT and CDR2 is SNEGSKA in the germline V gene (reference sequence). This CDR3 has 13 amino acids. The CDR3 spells CSALQGGHYEQYF. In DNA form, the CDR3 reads TGCAGTGCCCTACAGGGCGGTCACTACGAGCAGTACTTC.

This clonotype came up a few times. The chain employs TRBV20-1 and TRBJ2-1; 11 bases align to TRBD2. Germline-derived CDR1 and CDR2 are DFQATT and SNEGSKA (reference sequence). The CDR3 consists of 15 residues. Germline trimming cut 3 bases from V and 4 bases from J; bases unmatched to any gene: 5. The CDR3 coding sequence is TGCAGTGCTAGCCCACTAGCGGGGGCGTACAATGAGCAGTTCTTC. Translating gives CSASPLAGAYNEQFF.

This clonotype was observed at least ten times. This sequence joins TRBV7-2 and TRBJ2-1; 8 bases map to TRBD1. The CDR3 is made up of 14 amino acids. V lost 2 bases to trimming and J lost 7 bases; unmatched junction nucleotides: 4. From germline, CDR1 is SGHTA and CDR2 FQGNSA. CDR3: CASSLQGARNEQFF. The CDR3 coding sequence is TGTGCCAGCAGCTTACAGGGGGCGAGGAATGAGCAGTTCTTC.

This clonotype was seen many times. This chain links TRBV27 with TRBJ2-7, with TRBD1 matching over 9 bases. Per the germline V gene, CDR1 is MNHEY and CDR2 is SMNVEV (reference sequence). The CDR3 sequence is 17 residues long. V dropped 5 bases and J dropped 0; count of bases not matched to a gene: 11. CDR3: CASSLAGTGLLSYEQYF. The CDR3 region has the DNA TGTGCCAGCAGTCTCGCCGGGACAGGGCTGCTCTCCTACGAGCAGTACTTC.

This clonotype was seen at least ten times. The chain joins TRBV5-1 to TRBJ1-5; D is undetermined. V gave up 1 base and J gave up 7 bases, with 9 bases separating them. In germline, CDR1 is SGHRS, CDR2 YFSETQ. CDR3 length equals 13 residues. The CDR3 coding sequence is TGCGCCAGCAGCTTGAGTCCGTCCCAGCCCCAGCATTTT. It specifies CASSLSPSQPQHF.

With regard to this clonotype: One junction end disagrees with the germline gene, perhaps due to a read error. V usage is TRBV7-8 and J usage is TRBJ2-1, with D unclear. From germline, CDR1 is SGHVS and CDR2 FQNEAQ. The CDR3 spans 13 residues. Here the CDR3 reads CASSLNRYTEQFF. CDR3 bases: TGTGCCAGTAGCTTAAACCGATATACTGAGCAGTTCTTC.

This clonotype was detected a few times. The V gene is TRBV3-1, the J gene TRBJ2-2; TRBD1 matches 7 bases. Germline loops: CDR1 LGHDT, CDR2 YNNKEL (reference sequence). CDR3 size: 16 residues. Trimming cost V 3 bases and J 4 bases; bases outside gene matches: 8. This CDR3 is CASSQAQGLGTGELFF. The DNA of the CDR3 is TGTGCCAGCAGCCAGGCACAGGGGCTCGGCACCGGGGAGCTGTTTTTT.

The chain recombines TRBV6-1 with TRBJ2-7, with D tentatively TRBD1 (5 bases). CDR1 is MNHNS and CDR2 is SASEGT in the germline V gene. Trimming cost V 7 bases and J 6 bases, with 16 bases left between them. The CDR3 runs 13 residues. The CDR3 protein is CASTKPGRVEQYF. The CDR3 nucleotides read TGTGCCAGCACGAAACCGGGCAGGGTCGAGCAGTACTTC.

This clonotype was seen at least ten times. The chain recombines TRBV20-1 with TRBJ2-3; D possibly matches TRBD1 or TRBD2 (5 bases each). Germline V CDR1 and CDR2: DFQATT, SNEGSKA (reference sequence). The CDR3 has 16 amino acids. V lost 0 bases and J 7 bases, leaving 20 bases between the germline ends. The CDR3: CSAREGTPVPLHTQYF. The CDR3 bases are TGCAGTGCTAGAGAAGGGACCCCTGTCCCCCTCCATACGCAGTATTTT.

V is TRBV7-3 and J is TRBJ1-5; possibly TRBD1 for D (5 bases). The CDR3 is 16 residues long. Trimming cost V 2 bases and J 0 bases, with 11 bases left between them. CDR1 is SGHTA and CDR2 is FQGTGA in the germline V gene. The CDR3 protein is CASSLFAGLSNQPQHF. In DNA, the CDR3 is TGTGCCAGCAGCTTATTCGCAGGGCTTAGCAATCAGCCCCAGCATTTT. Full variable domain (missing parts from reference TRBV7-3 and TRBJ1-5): GAGVSQTPSNKVTEKGKYVELRCDPISGHTALYWYRQSLGQGPEFLIYFQGTGAADDSGLPNDRFFAVRPEGSVSTLKIQRTERGDSAVYLCASSLFAGLSNQPQHFGDGTRLSIL.